Included here is one T cell receptor (beta chain) sequence, with context. Each CDR3 protein is one row after TCRdb ran MiXCR on the 5' RACE reads. The data contain 150,000 or so distinct CDR3 sequences, about a third of them seen just once; the ten biggest clones take up approximately 6%. The sample is drawn from a study of CD8 T cells in ankylosing spondylitis. The trim removed 5 bases at V and 5 bases at J, leaving 5 bases unmatched. The CDR3 spans 12 residues. CDR1 is DFQATT and CDR2 is SNEGSKA in the germline V gene (reference sequence). The J gene is TRBJ2-5, the V gene TRBV20-1; TRBD1 aligns across 7 bases. The TCR originated in a male donor with ankylosing spondylitis. Sequenced: synovial fluid, either unsorted or a sorted T cell fraction (not recorded which). CDR3 nucleotide sequence: TGCAGTGCTTATAGGGGGCCTGAGACCCAGTACTTC. Translation: CSAYRGPETQYF.